This T cell receptor (beta chain) was retrieved from a study of OX40 agonist ivuxolimab in advanced cancers. Across the study: Dose-escalation patients were diagnosed with hepatocellular carcinoma, melanoma, renal cell cancer or head and neck cancer. Points from the study as a whole: With doses of 0.1-3.0 mg/kg, partial responders showed among the lowest clonal expansion. By week 6 at 0.1 to 3.0 mg/kg, blood CD4+ and CD8+ T cells had expanded clonally.

This table comes from immunoSEQ multiplex PCR, and its TCRdb copy is limited to in-frame clones, with some not included. The sample lists 55,000 to 65,000 clones, about nine tenths seen once, with about 0.71% in the top ten. Germline CDR1 MNHEY, CDR2 SVGAGI. The trim removed 0 bases at V and 2 bases at J, leaving 4 bases unmatched. The CDR3 sequence is 15 residues long. This clone was counted a single time. What it binds is unknown. The receptor was derived from an adult with an advanced solid tumor such as melanoma, head and neck, liver or kidney cancer. Specimen: CD4+ or CD8+ T cells sorted from blood, collected in a trial of the OX40 agonist ivuxolimab. The chain recombines TRBV6-5 with TRBJ2-7; TRBD1 matches 7 bases. The CDR3: CASSYSEGGTYEQYF. CDR3 DNA sequence: TGTGCCAGCAGTTACTCGGAAGGGGGCACCTACGAGCAGTACTTC.